This T cell receptor beta chain was captured by sequencing in a study of T cells in Graves' hyperthyroidism and ophthalmopathy. Germline assignment: CDR1 LNHDA and CDR2 SQIVND (reference sequence). The CDR3 contains 15 residues. The V end was cut by 11 bases, the J end by 0 bases, with 19 bases between. TCR beta CDR3 region amplification was performed from RNA transcripts. Carried out on the TCR CDR3, a first-round RT-PCR used the HTBI primer set. TCRdb ran MiXCR on the multiplex PCR reads and lists one entry per CDR3 protein. This table has 500,000 to 800,000 distinct CDR3 sequences, about 45% appearing once.

The chain has TRBV19 and TRBJ1-2, with D tentatively TRBD1 (5 bases). The sequencing sample was made of peripheral blood or thyroid tissue (not recorded which). The TCR originated in an adult man with Graves' disease, either hyperthyroidism or ophthalmopathy (not recorded which). The CDR3 region is CASHPGEYSNYGYTF. The CDR3 nucleotides are TGTGCCTCCCACCCGGGGGAGTACTCTAACTATGGCTACACCTTC.